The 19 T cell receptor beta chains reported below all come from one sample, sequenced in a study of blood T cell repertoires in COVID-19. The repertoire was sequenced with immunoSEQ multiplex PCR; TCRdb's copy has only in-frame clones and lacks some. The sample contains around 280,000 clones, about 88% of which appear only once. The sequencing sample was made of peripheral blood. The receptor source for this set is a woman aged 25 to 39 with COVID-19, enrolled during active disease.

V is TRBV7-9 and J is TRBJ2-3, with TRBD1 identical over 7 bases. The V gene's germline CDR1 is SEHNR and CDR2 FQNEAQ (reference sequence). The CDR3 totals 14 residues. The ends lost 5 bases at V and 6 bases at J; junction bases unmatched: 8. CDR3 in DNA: TGTGCCAGCAGCCTTTCGACAGGGACGGATACGCAGTATTTT. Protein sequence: CASSLSTGTDTQYF.

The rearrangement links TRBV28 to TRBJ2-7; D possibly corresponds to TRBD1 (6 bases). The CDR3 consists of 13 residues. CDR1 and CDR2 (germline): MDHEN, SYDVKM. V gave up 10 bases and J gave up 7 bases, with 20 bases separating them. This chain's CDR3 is CAIPGQKSGEQYF. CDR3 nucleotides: TGTGCCATCCCGGGACAAAAGTCGGGAGAGCAGTACTTC.

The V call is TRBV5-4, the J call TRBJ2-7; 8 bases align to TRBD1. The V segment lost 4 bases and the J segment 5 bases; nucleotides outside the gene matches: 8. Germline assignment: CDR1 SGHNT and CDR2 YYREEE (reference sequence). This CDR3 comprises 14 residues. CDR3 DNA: TGTGCCAGCAGCATGACAGGGGAGTTCAACGAGCAGTACTTC. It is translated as CASSMTGEFNEQYF. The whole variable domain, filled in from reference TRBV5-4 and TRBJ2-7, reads ETGVTQSPTHLIKTRGQQVTLRCSSQSGHNTVSWYQQALGQGPQFIFQYYREEENGRGNFPPRFSGLQFPNYSSELNVNALELDDSALYLCASSMTGEFNEQYFGPGTRLTVT.

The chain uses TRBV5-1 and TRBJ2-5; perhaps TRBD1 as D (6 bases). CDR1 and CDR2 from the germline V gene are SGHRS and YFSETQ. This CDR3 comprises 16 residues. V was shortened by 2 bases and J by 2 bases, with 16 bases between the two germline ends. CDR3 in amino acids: CASSLPRDTVQETQYF. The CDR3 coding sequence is TGCGCCAGCAGCTTACCCAGGGACACCGTTCAAGAGACCCAGTACTTC.

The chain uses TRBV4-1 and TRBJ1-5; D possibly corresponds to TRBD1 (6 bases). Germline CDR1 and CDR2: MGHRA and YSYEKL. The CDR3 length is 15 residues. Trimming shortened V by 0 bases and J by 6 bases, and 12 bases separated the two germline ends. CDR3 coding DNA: TGCGCCAGCAGCCAAGATAGGGCAGGGGTTCAGCCCCAGCATTTT. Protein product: CASSQDRAGVQPQHF.

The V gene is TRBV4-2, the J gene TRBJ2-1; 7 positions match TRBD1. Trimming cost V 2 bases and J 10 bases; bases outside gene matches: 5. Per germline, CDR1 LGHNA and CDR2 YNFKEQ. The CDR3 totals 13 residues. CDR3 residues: CASSQSVTGEQFF. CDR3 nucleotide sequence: TGTGCCAGCAGCCAATCCGTGACAGGGGAGCAGTTCTTC.

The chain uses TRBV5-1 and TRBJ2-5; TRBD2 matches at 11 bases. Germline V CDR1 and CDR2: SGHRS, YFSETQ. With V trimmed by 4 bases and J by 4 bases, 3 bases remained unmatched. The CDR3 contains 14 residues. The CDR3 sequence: CASSQLAGVETQYF. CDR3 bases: TGCGCCAGCAGCCAACTAGCGGGAGTAGAGACCCAGTACTTC.

The CDR3 DNA sequence: TGTGCCAGCTCGTCAGGACATTCTGGTTATGAAAAACTGTTTTTT. It specifies CASSSGHSGYEKLFF. The chain employs TRBV18 and TRBJ1-4; tentative D call: TRBD1 (5 bases). CDR1 KGHSH and CDR2 LQKENI come from the germline V gene. V was shortened by 6 bases and J by 6 bases, with 17 bases between the two germline ends. This CDR3 comprises 15 residues. The full variable domain, its missing parts supplied by reference TRBV18 and TRBJ1-4, is NAGVMQNPRHLVRRRGQEARLRCSPMKGHSHVYWYRQLPEEGLKFMVYLQKENIIDESGMPKERFSAEFPKEGPSILRIQQVVRGDSAAYFCASSSGHSGYEKLFFGSGTQLSVL.

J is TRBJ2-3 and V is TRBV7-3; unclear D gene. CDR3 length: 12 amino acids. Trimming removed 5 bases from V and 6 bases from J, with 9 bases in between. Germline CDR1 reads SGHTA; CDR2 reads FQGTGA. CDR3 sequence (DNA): TGTGCCAGCAGCGCCTCGGGTGATACGCAGTATTTT. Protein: CASSASGDTQYF. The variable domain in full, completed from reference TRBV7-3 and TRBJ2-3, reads GAGVSQTPSNKVTEKGKYVELRCDPISGHTALYWYRQSLGQGPEFLIYFQGTGAADDSGLPNDRFFAVRPEGSVSTLKIQRTERGDSAVYLCASSASGDTQYFGPGTRLTVL.

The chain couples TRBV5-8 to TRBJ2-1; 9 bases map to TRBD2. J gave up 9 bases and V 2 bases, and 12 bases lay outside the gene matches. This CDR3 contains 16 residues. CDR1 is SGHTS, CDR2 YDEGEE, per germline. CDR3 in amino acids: CASSFLAGVQGGEQFF. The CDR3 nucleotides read TGTGCCAGCAGCTTTTTAGCGGGAGTCCAAGGCGGTGAGCAGTTCTTC.

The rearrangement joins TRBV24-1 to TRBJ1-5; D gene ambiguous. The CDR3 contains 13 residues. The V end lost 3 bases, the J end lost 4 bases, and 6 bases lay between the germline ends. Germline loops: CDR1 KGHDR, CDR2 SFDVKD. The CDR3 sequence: CATSDNFNQPQHF. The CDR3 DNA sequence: TGTGCCACCAGTGATAACTTTAATCAGCCCCAGCATTTT.

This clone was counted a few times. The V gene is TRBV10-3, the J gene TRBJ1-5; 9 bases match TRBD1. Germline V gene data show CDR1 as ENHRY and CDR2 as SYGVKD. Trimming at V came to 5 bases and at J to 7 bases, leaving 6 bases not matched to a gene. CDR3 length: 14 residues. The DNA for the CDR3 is TGTGCCATCAGTACACAGGGGGCACGGCAGCCCCAGCATTTT. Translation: CAISTQGARQPQHF.

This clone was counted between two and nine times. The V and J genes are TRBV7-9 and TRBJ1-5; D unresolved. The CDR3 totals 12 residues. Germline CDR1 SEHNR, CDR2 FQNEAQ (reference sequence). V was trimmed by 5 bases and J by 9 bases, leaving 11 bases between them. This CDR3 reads CASSTAPWPQHF. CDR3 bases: TGTGCCAGCAGCACAGCACCGTGGCCCCAGCATTTT.

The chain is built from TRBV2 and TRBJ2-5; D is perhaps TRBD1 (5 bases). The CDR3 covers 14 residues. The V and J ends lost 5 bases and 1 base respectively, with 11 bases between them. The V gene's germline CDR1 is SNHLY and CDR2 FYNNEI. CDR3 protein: CASSLRQTQETQYF. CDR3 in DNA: TGTGCCAGCAGTCTAAGACAGACCCAAGAGACCCAGTACTTC. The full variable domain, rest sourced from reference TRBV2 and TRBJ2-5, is EPEVTQTPSHQVTQMGQEVILRCVPISNHLYFYWYRQILGQKVEFLVSFYNNEISEKSEIFDDQFSVERPDGSNFTLKIRSTKLEDSAMYFCASSLRQTQETQYFGPGTRLLVL.

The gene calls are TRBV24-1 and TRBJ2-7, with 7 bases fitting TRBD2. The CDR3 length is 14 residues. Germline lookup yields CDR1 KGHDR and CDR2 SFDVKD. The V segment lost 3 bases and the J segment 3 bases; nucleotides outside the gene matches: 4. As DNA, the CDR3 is TGTGCCACCAGTGATCGGGGGGTTTTCTACGAGCAGTACTTC. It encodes CATSDRGVFYEQYF.

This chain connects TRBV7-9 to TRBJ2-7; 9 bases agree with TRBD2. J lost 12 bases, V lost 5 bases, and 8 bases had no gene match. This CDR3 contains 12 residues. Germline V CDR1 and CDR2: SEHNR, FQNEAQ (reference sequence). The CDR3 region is CASSHPSGKAYF. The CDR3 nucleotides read TGTGCCAGCAGCCACCCTAGCGGGAAGGCGTACTTC.

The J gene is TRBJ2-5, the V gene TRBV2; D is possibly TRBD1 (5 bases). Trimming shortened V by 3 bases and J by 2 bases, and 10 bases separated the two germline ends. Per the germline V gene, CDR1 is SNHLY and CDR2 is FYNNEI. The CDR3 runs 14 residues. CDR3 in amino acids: CASSEGRDQETQYF. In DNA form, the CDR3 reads TGTGCCAGCAGTGAGGGCAGGGATCAAGAGACCCAGTACTTC.

The CDR3 sequence is CATSIRGGADTQYF. The DNA of the CDR3 is TGTGCCACCAGCATCCGCGGGGGGGCAGATACGCAGTATTTT. The gene calls are TRBV15 and TRBJ2-3; 9 positions agree with TRBD2. The germline gives CDR1 LNHNV, CDR2 YYDKDF (reference sequence). With 4 bases clipped from V and 4 bases from J, the junction kept 3 bases outside the gene matches. The CDR3 loop spans 14 amino acids.

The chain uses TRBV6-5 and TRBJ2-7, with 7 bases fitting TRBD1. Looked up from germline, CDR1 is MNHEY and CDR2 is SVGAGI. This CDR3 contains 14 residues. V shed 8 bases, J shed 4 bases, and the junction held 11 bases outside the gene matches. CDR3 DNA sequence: TGTGCCAGCTGGGCCCGGACAGGAAAGTACGAGCAGTACTTC. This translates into CASWARTGKYEQYF.